A single sample gave rise to the 18 T cell receptor beta chains below, sequenced in a study of shared clonotypes between healthy human individuals. Measured with immunoSEQ multiplex PCR; TCRdb has only the in-frame clones, and not every one. The profile shows about 590,000 clones, 95% to 96% of them singletons. Naive CD8 cells comprised CD45RO-negative, CCR7-positively selected cells, excluding terminally differentiated effector memory CD45RA+ cells. Sequences were obtained from naive CD8+ T cells sorted from blood. These receptors all come from a woman in her thirties in good health.

The V gene is TRBV11-2, the J gene TRBJ2-3; D unresolved. Trimming left V 6 bases short and J 3 bases short, with 4 bases between. The germline V gene has CDR1 SGHAT and CDR2 FQNNGV. The CDR3 sequence is 11 residues long. CDR3 region: CASSNTDTQYF. The DNA for the CDR3 is TGTGCCAGCAGTAATACAGATACGCAGTATTTT.

The J gene is TRBJ2-7, the V gene TRBV28, with D possibly matching TRBD1 (5 bases). The CDR3 is 17 amino acids. V was clipped by 6 bases and J by 2 bases, with 23 bases between them. The V gene's germline CDR1 is MDHEN and CDR2 SYDVKM. This chain's CDR3 is CASSPLTDSSFPYEQYF. The CDR3 DNA follows: TGTGCCAGCAGCCCATTGACAGATTCTTCTTTCCCCTACGAGCAGTACTTC.

The chain is built from TRBV7-9 and TRBJ2-7; D might be TRBD2 (5 bases). Trimming took off 5 bases at V and 6 bases at J, with 20 bases between the two ends. The CDR3 covers 15 residues. Germline V gives CDR1 SEHNR, CDR2 FQNEAQ (reference sequence). CDR3 DNA sequence: TGTGCCAGCAGCACCAGCAACCCCGGACTGGGCGAGCAGTACTTC. Its translation is CASSTSNPGLGEQYF. The full variable domain, rest sourced from reference TRBV7-9 and TRBJ2-7, is DTGVSQNPRHKITKRGQNVTFRCDPISEHNRLYWYRQTLGQGPEFLTYFQNEAQLEKSRLLSDRFSAERPKGSFSTLEIQRTEQGDSAMYLCASSTSNPGLGEQYFGPGTRLTVT.

The chain recombines TRBV7-9 with TRBJ1-1; tentative D call: TRBD1 (5 bases). Germline V gene data show CDR1 as SEHNR and CDR2 as FQNEAQ (reference sequence). The CDR3 is 14 amino acids. Trimming pared 6 bases from V and 6 bases from J, leaving 17 bases between. The CDR3 sequence: CASSPPGPTPEAFF. The CDR3 region has the DNA TGTGCCAGCAGTCCGCCGGGACCAACTCCTGAAGCTTTCTTT.

The rearrangement links TRBV29-1 to TRBJ1-2; the D gene is possibly TRBD1 (5 bases). The CDR3 totals 11 residues. Trimming shortened V by 3 bases and J by 14 bases, and 16 bases separated the two germline ends. The germline V gene has CDR1 SQVTM and CDR2 ANQGSEA. The CDR3 region is CSVDRADSETF. The CDR3 DNA reads TGCAGCGTTGACAGGGCCGACTCGGAGACCTTC.

The rearrangement uses TRBV6-1 and TRBJ2-7; D is undetermined. The V gene lost 4 bases and the J gene lost 4 bases, with 11 bases spanning the gap. Germline CDR1 and CDR2: MNHNS and SASEGT. This CDR3 has 13 residues. The CDR3 DNA follows: TGTGCCAGCAGTGTTGGCGAACCATACGAGCAGTACTTC. Encoded protein: CASSVGEPYEQYF.

The chain uses TRBV30 and TRBJ1-1; 8 bases match TRBD1. Trimming cost V 8 bases and J 1 base; bases outside gene matches: 9. Germline assignment: CDR1 GTSNPN and CDR2 SVGIG (reference sequence). The CDR3 length is 14 residues. CDR3 sequence reads: CAGDRGSANTEAFF. The CDR3 nucleotides read TGTGCCGGCGACAGGGGTAGTGCGAACACTGAAGCTTTCTTT.

In regard to this clone: This CDR3 is also generated by other DNA sequences in the sample. The chain employs TRBV4-2 and TRBJ2-7; tentative D call: TRBD2 (6 bases). Germline lookup yields CDR1 LGHNA and CDR2 YNFKEQ. Trimming shortened V by 3 bases and J by 3 bases, and 6 bases separated the two germline ends. The CDR3 is 12 amino acids. The CDR3 sequence: CASSQGGYEQYF. Here the CDR3 DNA reads TGTGCCAGCAGCCAGGGGGGCTACGAGCAGTACTTC.

The chain combines TRBV30 with TRBJ1-1; D possibly corresponds to TRBD1 (6 bases). The CDR3 is made up of 12 amino acids. Trimming pared 4 bases from V and 8 bases from J, leaving 14 bases between. Germline lookup yields CDR1 GTSNPN and CDR2 SVGIG (reference sequence). The CDR3 loop reads CAWTRGPREAFF. DNA of the CDR3: TGTGCCTGGACCCGGGGGCCGAGAGAAGCTTTCTTT.

The V and J genes are TRBV7-9 and TRBJ2-6, with unresolved D. Trimming removed 2 bases from V and 0 bases from J, with 5 bases in between. The CDR3 is 15 residues long. Germline V gene data show CDR1 as SEHNR and CDR2 as FQNEAQ (reference sequence). DNA for the CDR3: TGTGCCAGCAGCTTAACGATCTCTGGGGCCAACGTCCTGACTTTC. Encoded protein: CASSLTISGANVLTF.

The CDR3 region is CAWALGATNEKLFF. The DNA for the CDR3 is TGTGCCTGGGCCCTGGGTGCAACTAATGAAAAACTGTTTTTT. The chain carries TRBV30 and TRBJ1-4, with D uncertain. The CDR3 sequence is 14 residues long. From germline, CDR1 is GTSNPN and CDR2 SVGIG (reference sequence). Deletions cut 5 bases from V and 0 bases from J, with 10 bases between.

This chain connects TRBV19 to TRBJ2-2; weak D call: TRBD2 (6 bases). Germline lookup yields CDR1 LNHDA and CDR2 SQIVND (reference sequence). This CDR3 contains 13 residues. Trimming pared 7 bases from V and 5 bases from J, leaving 11 bases between. The CDR3 reads CASKPGRTGELFF. The CDR3 DNA reads TGTGCCAGTAAGCCTGGGAGGACCGGGGAGCTGTTTTTT. Looking up the rest from reference TRBV19 and TRBJ2-2 gives the full variable domain: DGGITQSPKYLFRKEGQNVTLSCEQNLNHDAMYWYRQDPGQGLRLIYYSQIVNDFQKGDIAEGYSVSREKKESFPLTVTSAQKNPTAFYLCASKPGRTGELFFGEGSRLTVL.

The chain links TRBV5-1 to TRBJ2-5, with unresolved D. V was pared by 0 bases and J by 5 bases, with 8 bases between. There are 13 residues in the CDR3. Looked up from germline, CDR1 is SGHRS and CDR2 is YFSETQ. The chain's CDR3 is CASSLDRFETQYF. CDR3 nucleotides: TGCGCCAGCAGCTTGGACCGGTTCGAGACCCAGTACTTC. The variable domain in full, with the rest retrieved from reference TRBV5-1 and TRBJ2-5, is KAGVTQTPRYLIKTRGQQVTLSCSPISGHRSVSWYQQTPGQGLQFLFEYFSETQRNKGNFPGRFSGRQFSNSRSEMNVSTLELGDSALYLCASSLDRFETQYFGPGTRLLVL.

The V call is TRBV4-2, the J call TRBJ2-7; D is possibly TRBD2 (5 bases). Germline V gives CDR1 LGHNA, CDR2 YNFKEQ. Deletions cut 1 base from V and 3 bases from J, with 16 bases between. There are 16 residues in the CDR3. Here the CDR3 reads CASSQVWASQIYEQYF. DNA of the CDR3: TGTGCCAGCAGCCAAGTTTGGGCTAGCCAAATCTACGAGCAGTACTTC.

The chain uses TRBV19 and TRBJ2-3; D is unresolved. The V and J ends lost 5 bases and 5 bases respectively, with 11 bases between them. The CDR3 runs to 13 residues. In germline, CDR1 is LNHDA, CDR2 SQIVND (reference sequence). The CDR3 sequence is CASSERVEDTQYF. In nucleotides, the CDR3 is TGTGCCAGTAGTGAAAGGGTTGAAGATACGCAGTATTTT.

The chain employs TRBV2 and TRBJ2-3, with D perhaps matching TRBD2 (5 bases). Looked up from germline, CDR1 is SNHLY and CDR2 is FYNNEI. V lost 6 bases and J lost 0, with 13 bases in between. This CDR3 has 15 amino acids. The CDR3 DNA reads TGTGCCAGCAGGGGGAGTAGCGTTAGCACAGATACGCAGTATTTT. Translating gives CASRGSSVSTDTQYF.

This clone was observed a handful of times. This CDR3 reads CASSEGGFGYTF. For the CDR3, the DNA is TGTGCCAGCAGCGAGGGGGGATTTGGCTACACCTTC. The chain couples TRBV2 to TRBJ1-2; weak D call: TRBD1 (6 bases). CDR1 and CDR2 (germline): SNHLY, FYNNEI. Trimming took 6 bases from V and 7 from J, leaving 12 bases between them. This CDR3 is 12 amino acids long.

This clone was seen just once. This CDR3 is also generated by other DNA sequences in the sample. The rearrangement links TRBV28 to TRBJ2-2; D is undetermined. This CDR3 is built from 14 residues. The V end lost 5 bases, the J end lost 3 bases, and 10 bases lay between the germline ends. CDR1 is MDHEN, CDR2 SYDVKM, per germline. CDR3 protein: CASSLLGDTGELFF. The CDR3 DNA reads as TGTGCCAGCAGTCTCCTGGGCGACACCGGGGAGCTGTTTTTT.